This TCR beta chain derives from a study of T cells in Graves' hyperthyroidism and ophthalmopathy. The sample, blood from the first hyperthyroidism diagnosis, precedes any ophthalmopathy symptoms. Amplification of TCR beta CDR3 regions used RNA as the template. TCR CDR3 regions were first amplified by RT-PCR with HTBI primers. Via MiXCR, TCRdb re-called the multiplex PCR reads, giving one row per CDR3 protein. The sample lists 300,000 to 450,000 distinct CDR3 sequences, approximately 15% occurring once. The CDR3 runs 13 residues. Germline loops: CDR1 SGHRS, CDR2 YFSETQ. V gave up 1 base and J gave up 4 bases, with 9 bases separating them. General observations from the study: Researchers found most expanded thyroid clonotypes above 0.001 in blood as well.

This clonotype was detected many times. Its target is not known. The chain links TRBV5-1 to TRBJ2-7; no clear D. This sequence originates from a woman aged 18-29 years with Graves' hyperthyroidism that later progressed to Graves' ophthalmopathy. The material sequenced was blood. The CDR3 coding sequence is TGCGCCAGCAGCTTGACGCCAGAATACGAGCAGTACTTC. This codes for CASSLTPEYEQYF. Looking up the rest from reference TRBV5-1 and TRBJ2-7 gives the full variable domain: KAGVTQTPRYLIKTRGQQVTLSCSPISGHRSVSWYQQTPGQGLQFLFEYFSETQRNKGNFPGRFSGRQFSNSRSEMNVSTLELGDSALYLCASSLTPEYEQYFGPGTRLTVT.